Below, 31 T cell receptor beta chains from the same sample are listed, as sequenced in a study of a mutant IDH1 vaccine in newly diagnosed glioma (dated by TCRdb to about 2021). The meaning of the sample's time point label: baseline, week 1 (first vaccination visit). Read against the paper, the sample's treatment or condition label means: pre-vaccination baseline after standard-of-care therapy. Receptor amplification or capture employed the immunoSEQ multiplex PCR assay. Not all clones reach the TCRdb copy of this immuneACCESS table, which keeps in-frame sequences only. Checked studies attribute under half of the gap to unresolved V genes and leave the rest unexplained. A total of some 68,000 clones appear in this sample, 79% of them only once. 7.5% to 9% of the sample is in the top ten clones. The sequenced sample was PBMCs, obtained from a glioma patient treated with radiotherapy, temozolomide or both. These receptors originate from a man aged 50 to 59 with glioma.

V and J are TRBV5-1 and TRBJ2-5; possibly TRBD1 for D (7 bases). Trimming shortened V by 4 bases and J by 2 bases, and 12 bases separated the two germline ends. Germline V CDR1 and CDR2: SGHRS, YFSETQ. The CDR3 runs to 14 residues. CDR3 nucleotides: TGCGCCAGCAGCCCCGGGGGACAGCAAGAGACCCAGTACTTC. The encoded protein is CASSPGGQQETQYF. The full variable domain, in which reference TRBV5-1 and TRBJ2-5 provide the parts outside the CDR3, is KAGVTQTPRYLIKTRGQQVTLSCSPISGHRSVSWYQQTPGQGLQFLFEYFSETQRNKGNFPGRFSGRQFSNSRSEMNVSTLELGDSALYLCASSPGGQQETQYFGPGTRLLVL.

This chain uses TRBV4-1 with TRBJ2-7, with unresolved D. Germline V gene data show CDR1 as MGHRA and CDR2 as YSYEKL. V was cut by 0 bases and J by 0 bases, with 12 bases left in between. The CDR3 runs 16 residues. The CDR3, as DNA: TGCGCCAGCAGCCAAGATCCAGTACGACCCTCCTACGAGCAGTACTTC. It encodes CASSQDPVRPSYEQYF.

The J gene is TRBJ2-1, the V gene TRBV7-2; 8 bases are shared with TRBD1. Germline CDR1 reads SGHTA; CDR2 reads FQGNSA. The CDR3 spans 16 residues. V lost 2 bases to trimming and J lost 3 bases; unmatched junction nucleotides: 6. CDR3 nucleotide sequence: TGTGCCAGCAGCTTATCCGCCGGGACAGGCTACAATGAGCAGTTCTTC. Residues: CASSLSAGTGYNEQFF.

V gene TRBV12-5 combines with J gene TRBJ1-1; D call uncertain. The CDR3 has 13 amino acids. Per germline, CDR1 LGHNT and CDR2 FRNRAP. V lost 6 bases, J lost 0 bases, and 8 bases lay in between. The CDR3 spells CASGVGLNTEAFF. The CDR3 bases are TGTGCTAGTGGGGTAGGACTGAACACTGAAGCTTTCTTT.

This clone is a singleton in its sample. The V and J genes are TRBV6-1 and TRBJ1-6; D not resolved. V lost 4 bases, J lost 10 bases, and 14 bases lay in between. This CDR3 contains 14 residues. In germline, CDR1 is MNHNS, CDR2 SASEGT. CDR3 protein: CASSVRQRESPLHF. The CDR3, as DNA: TGTGCCAGCAGTGTAAGGCAGCGGGAATCACCCCTCCACTTT.

V and J are TRBV19 and TRBJ1-2, with D possibly TRBD1 on 5 matching bases. In germline, CDR1 is LNHDA, CDR2 SQIVND (reference sequence). The germline V and J ends were trimmed by 1 base and 7 bases, with 7 bases remaining between them. The CDR3 spans 12 residues. Written as DNA, the CDR3 is TGTGCCAGTAGTATAGGGGGCGCTGGCTACACCTTC. It yields the protein CASSIGGAGYTF.

The chain recombines TRBV28 with TRBJ1-5, with TRBD1 as a possible D gene (6 bases). The germline gives CDR1 MDHEN, CDR2 SYDVKM. Trimming removed 3 bases from V and 0 bases from J, with 9 bases in between. The CDR3 runs to 15 residues. CDR3 nucleotides: TGTGCCAGCAGTTTCCAACAGGGTAGCAATCAGCCCCAGCATTTT. It codes for CASSFQQGSNQPQHF.

The J gene is TRBJ2-7, the V gene TRBV21-1; the table gives TRBD1 as D, unverified against the DNA. TRBV21-1 constitutes a pseudogene. CDR3 length equals 13 residues. CDR3 nucleotide sequence: TGTGCCAGACGGACAGGCCCAACCTACGAGCAGTACTTC. Protein product: CARRTGPTYEQYF.

The chain recombines TRBV7-8 with TRBJ2-3; maybe TRBD1 (5 bases). The CDR3 is 14 amino acids. Trimming left V 5 bases short and J 0 bases short, with 9 bases between. Germline CDR1 reads SGHVS; CDR2 reads FQNEAQ. CDR3 in amino acids: CASSVRTSTDTQYF. The CDR3 coding sequence is TGTGCCAGCAGCGTTCGGACAAGCACAGATACGCAGTATTTT.

The rearrangement links TRBV28 to TRBJ2-2, with TRBD1 identical over 7 bases. Germline V gene data show CDR1 as MDHEN and CDR2 as SYDVKM. This CDR3 spans 16 amino acids. Losses at the gene ends were 5 bases for V and 2 bases for J; bases not matched to a gene: 8. The CDR3, as DNA: TGTGCCAGCAGTAATCCCGGGACAGCCAACACCGGGGAGCTGTTTTTT. This gives the protein CASSNPGTANTGELFF. Combining the CDR3 with reference TRBV28 and TRBJ2-2 gives the whole variable domain DVKVTQSSRYLVKRTGEKVFLECVQDMDHENMFWYRQDPGLGLRLIYFSYDVKMKEKGDIPEGYSVSREKKERFSLILESASTNQTSMYLCASSNPGTANTGELFFGEGSRLTVL.

The chain is built from TRBV7-6 and TRBJ2-7; 8 bases line up with TRBD2. Germline V gives CDR1 SGHVS, CDR2 FNYEAQ. Trimming took 5 bases from V and 0 from J; bases not matched to a gene: 3. The CDR3 is made up of 14 amino acids. The CDR3 DNA reads TGTGCCAGCAGCCCCCGGGGGGGCTCCTACGAGCAGTACTTC. Encoded protein: CASSPRGGSYEQYF.

V gene TRBV6-1 combines with J gene TRBJ1-2; D not resolved. Germline V gives CDR1 MNHNS, CDR2 SASEGT. The ends were cut back, 2 bases at V and 8 bases at J, with 6 bases in the middle. The CDR3 covers 11 residues. The CDR3, as DNA: TGTGCCAGCAGTGAAACCAGAGGCTACACCTTC. Translating it yields CASSETRGYTF.

The CDR3 protein is CASSPGLAVRADTQYF. The DNA of the CDR3 is TGTGCCAGCAGCCCCGGTTTGGCAGTACGGGCAGATACGCAGTATTTT. This sequence joins TRBV2 and TRBJ2-3, with D uncertain. Germline-derived CDR1 and CDR2 are SNHLY and FYNNEI. V lost 6 bases and J lost 4, with 20 bases in between. This CDR3 has 16 residues.

In its sample, this clone was seen a few times. The V and J genes are TRBV10-3 and TRBJ1-5; D remains unclear. Germline lookup yields CDR1 ENHRY and CDR2 SYGVKD. The length of the CDR3 is 15 residues. Trimming pared 4 bases from V and 2 bases from J, leaving 12 bases between. CDR3 DNA sequence: TGTGCCATCAGTGGGGCAGCGGGAGGCAATCAGCCCCAGCATTTT. Translation gives CAISGAAGGNQPQHF.

This clone was seen once. The chain combines TRBV29-1 with TRBJ2-1; a possible D gene is TRBD2 (5 bases). V was pared by 7 bases and J by 5 bases, with 18 bases between. Germline V gene sequence: CDR1 SQVTM, CDR2 ANQGSEA. The CDR3 is 14 residues long. CDR3 protein: CSARGQAGHNEQFF. CDR3 coding DNA: TGCAGCGCCCGAGGGCAGGCCGGTCACAATGAGCAGTTCTTC.

This chain connects TRBV6-1 to TRBJ1-2, with a weak D call TRBD1 (5 bases). The CDR3 length is 15 residues. Germline loops: CDR1 MNHNS, CDR2 SASEGT. Trimming removed 0 bases from V and 4 bases from J, with 12 bases in between. This chain's CDR3 is CASSEAGAAVYGYTF. CDR3 sequence (DNA): TGTGCCAGCAGTGAAGCTGGGGCGGCAGTCTATGGCTACACCTTC.

The V and J genes are TRBV2 and TRBJ1-1; possible D gene TRBD1, 5 bases. V was pared by 6 bases and J by 2 bases, with 10 bases between. In germline, CDR1 is SNHLY, CDR2 FYNNEI. CDR3 length equals 13 residues. In DNA, the CDR3 is TGTGCCAGCAGCAGGACACTAAACACTGAAGCTTTCTTT. Its translation is CASSRTLNTEAFF.

The chain couples TRBV18 to TRBJ2-7; D is possibly TRBD1 or TRBD2 (5 bases each). This CDR3 is 13 amino acids long. V was clipped by 3 bases and J by 6 bases, with 12 bases between them. CDR1 and CDR2 (germline): KGHSH, LQKENI. The CDR3 sequence is CASSPRNGGEQYF. The CDR3 region has the DNA TGTGCCAGCTCACCGAGGAATGGGGGCGAGCAGTACTTC. Drawing the rest from reference TRBV18 and TRBJ2-7, the complete variable domain is NAGVMQNPRHLVRRRGQEARLRCSPMKGHSHVYWYRQLPEEGLKFMVYLQKENIIDESGMPKERFSAEFPKEGPSILRIQQVVRGDSAAYFCASSPRNGGEQYFGPGTRLTVT.

V usage is TRBV27 and J usage is TRBJ1-2; D is unresolved. Germline V CDR1 and CDR2: MNHEY, SMNVEV (reference sequence). The V end was cut by 5 bases, the J end by 2 bases, with 9 bases between. The CDR3 has 13 residues. The CDR3 coding sequence is TGTGCCAGCAGTCTCGGACGGAACTATGGCTACACCTTC. Protein: CASSLGRNYGYTF.

The chain carries TRBV7-2 and TRBJ2-7; D is uncertain. The V and J ends lost 3 bases and 3 bases respectively, with 15 bases between them. Germline V gene sequence: CDR1 SGHTA, CDR2 FQGNSA. The CDR3 is 15 amino acids. CDR3 bases: TGTGCCAGCAGCTTCTCCGCGACCGTCGGCTACGAGCAGTACTTC. It yields the protein CASSFSATVGYEQYF.

A word on this clone: The germline gene is not matched at one end of the junction; a read error may be the cause. The chain joins TRBV5-1 to TRBJ2-7; 9 nucleotides align to TRBD1. There are 14 residues in the CDR3. Germline assignment: CDR1 SGHRS and CDR2 YFSETQ. The CDR3 region is CASSSGQGSFEQYF. As DNA, the CDR3 is TGCGCCAGCAGCTCCGGACAGGGGTCCTTCGAGCAGTACTTC.

The rearrangement links TRBV30 to TRBJ1-5; D may be TRBD1 (5 bases). This CDR3 is built from 13 residues. Trimming pared 4 bases from V and 3 bases from J, leaving 10 bases between. From germline, CDR1 is GTSNPN and CDR2 SVGIG (reference sequence). The CDR3 here is CAWNSGVNQPQHF. The CDR3 DNA follows: TGTGCCTGGAACTCGGGGGTCAATCAGCCCCAGCATTTT.

In nucleotides, the CDR3 is TGTGCCAGTAGAAAGCAGAGCTCCTATAATTCACCCCTCCACTTT. It translates to CASRKQSSYNSPLHF. The chain recombines TRBV19 with TRBJ1-6; D remains unclear. The CDR3 is made up of 15 amino acids. V lost 6 bases and J 0 bases, leaving 9 bases between the germline ends. Looked up from germline, CDR1 is LNHDA and CDR2 is SQIVND (reference sequence).

The chain employs TRBV6-1 and TRBJ2-7; 11 positions match TRBD2. Per germline, CDR1 MNHNS and CDR2 SASEGT. The V segment lost 7 bases and the J segment 6 bases; nucleotides outside the gene matches: 5. This CDR3 is built from 13 residues. CDR3 loop: CASTIAGGREQYF. CDR3 bases: TGTGCCAGCACAATAGCGGGGGGGCGCGAGCAGTACTTC.

The chain links TRBV2 to TRBJ2-1; 11 positions match TRBD1. V lost 11 bases and J lost 4; bases outside the gene matches: 4. Germline V gene sequence: CDR1 SNHLY, CDR2 FYNNEI. The CDR3 extends over 13 amino acids. The CDR3 is CAGDRGGYNEQFF. The DNA of the CDR3 is TGTGCCGGGGACAGGGGGGGTTACAATGAGCAGTTCTTC.

Concerning this clone itself: Other DNA sequences in the same sample also yield this CDR3. J is TRBJ1-1 and V is TRBV18; D ambiguous. Trimming took off 3 bases at V and 3 bases at J, with 8 bases between the two ends. The CDR3 totals 13 residues. The germline V gene has CDR1 KGHSH and CDR2 LQKENI. The CDR3: CASSPGQDTEAFF. The CDR3 nucleotides are TGTGCCAGCTCACCGGGCCAAGACACTGAAGCTTTCTTT.

V and J are TRBV5-4 and TRBJ1-2; the D gene is possibly TRBD1 (5 bases). The CDR3 length is 13 residues. Trimming took off 2 bases at V and 6 bases at J, with 11 bases between the two ends. The germline gives CDR1 SGHNT, CDR2 YYREEE (reference sequence). The CDR3 DNA reads TGTGCCAGCAGCTTAGCCGGGGGACATGGCTACACCTTC. Protein product: CASSLAGGHGYTF.

The chain carries TRBV19 and TRBJ2-3, with D tentatively TRBD2 (6 bases). The germline V gene has CDR1 LNHDA and CDR2 SQIVND (reference sequence). Between the trimmed V and J ends, which lost 6 bases and 0 bases, there was a span of 19 bases. This CDR3 comprises 17 residues. The CDR3 is CASSPNPPGVSTDTQYF. The CDR3 DNA sequence: TGTGCCAGTAGCCCAAACCCCCCGGGGGTGAGCACAGATACGCAGTATTTT.

About this clone: One end of the junction does not line up with germline, which may come from a read error. This rearrangement joins TRBV4-3 to TRBJ2-5; 7 bases match TRBD2. The germline gives CDR1 LGHNA, CDR2 YSLEER. The CDR3 covers 15 residues. The CDR3 sequence: CTSSGHPGLPETQYF. The CDR3 bases are TGCACCAGCAGCGGACACCCGGGACTACCGGAGACCCAGTACTTC.

V and J are TRBV9 and TRBJ1-6; 11 bases fit TRBD1. This CDR3 is 19 amino acids long. From germline, CDR1 is SGDLS and CDR2 YYNGEE. V was pared by 1 base and J by 1 base, with 7 bases of the junction left unmatched. CDR3 DNA sequence: TGTGCCAGCAGCGTATCTCCGGGACAGGGGGGATCCTATAATTCACCCCTCCACTTT. Its protein is CASSVSPGQGGSYNSPLHF.

The rearrangement uses TRBV19 and TRBJ2-7; 8 positions agree with TRBD1. Trimming cost V 4 bases and J 3 bases; bases outside gene matches: 5. Germline values: CDR1 LNHDA, CDR2 SQIVND (reference sequence). CDR3 length: 14 residues. The CDR3 here is CASSRGTGDYEQYF. In nucleotides, the CDR3 is TGTGCCAGTAGTAGGGGGACAGGAGACTACGAGCAGTACTTC.